This paragraph reports one T cell receptor beta chain. Its antigen target is currently unknown. TCRdb names NextSeq 550 as the instrument used. The Human TCR Profiling Kit (MiLaboratory) was used to prepare UMI-labeled 5' RACE TRB cDNA libraries. The full amount of extracted RNA was used for cDNA synthesis, and the full amount of resulting cDNA was used for PCR amplification. Libraries were prepared in parallel with an identical number of PCR cycles. In the paper's pipeline: MIGEC and MiXCR extracted about 48,000 +/- 9,800 unique UMI-labeled TRB cDNA molecules per library, requiring at least two reads per UMI. On average, about 40,000 +/- 10,000 functional in-frame TRB CDR3 nucleotide clonotypes lacking stop codons were found per library. After downsampling to 5000 UMI-labeled TRB molecules per sample, diversity metrics, including normalized Shannon-Wiener and Chao1, were computed in VDJtools. For the central five CDR3 residues, VDJtools calculated physicochemical properties weighted by clonotype size, namely interaction energy, strength, volume and Kidera factor 4. Reads reprocessed by TCRdb are summarized as one entry per CDR3 protein sequence, and DNA is absent. TCRdb's processing, not the study's, gives the V and J calls here. The table of this sample itemizes about 130,000 distinct CDR3 sequences. The top ten hold 0.49% of the sample.

For each CD8+ T cell subset, flow sorting was done in triplicate, and 250,000 to 300,000 cells per subset went directly into RLT lysis buffer. Naive CD8+ T cells were defined stringently as CD45RO-CCR7+CD27+CD95- to exclude memory contaminants. Standard density gradient centrifugation was used to isolate peripheral blood mononuclear cells from buffy coats. A FACSAria III was used to flow-sort naive CD8+ T cells into CXCR3-negative and CXCR3-positive populations. Total RNA was extracted from sorted cells with an RNeasy Mini Kit. Spanning cysteine to phenylalanine, the CDR3 consists of 14 amino acids. No DNA sequence was recorded. CDR1 is given as SSHAT and CDR2 as FNYEAQ, both from the germline V gene (reference sequence). This sample was taken from a study of CXCR3-negative and CXCR3-positive naive CD8 T cells (dated by TCRdb to between 2017 and 2020). About the full investigation: About 150 million TRB reads were obtained in total, roughly 1.5 +/- 0.3 million reads per library. Naive subsets from about 5 donors and memory cells from 3 donors were included in the TRBV-TRBJ cluster analysis. Data from about 12 donors, pooled across two independent experiments, went into the diversity and physicochemical repertoire analyses. Study-wide findings and limitations: Comparably high repertoire diversity was found in both naive subsets, whereas much lower repertoire diversity was found in memory CD8+ T cells. Naive CXCR3-negative and CXCR3-positive cells from the same donor showed similar TRBV-TRBJ usage, whereas memory cells showed distinct patterns. Because surface CD5, which is linked to self-reactivity in mice, was comparable between the naive subsets, TCR interaction strength was also inferred from TRB CDR3 physicochemical properties. Compared with CXCR3-negative naive cells, CXCR3-positive naive cells had TRB CDR3s with higher hydrophobicity (lower Kidera factor 4), lower energy, and higher strength and volume indices. Freshly isolated PBMCs were used for most assays because CXCR3 expression went down partially after cryopreservation.

The source material was naive CXCR3- CD8+ T cells from blood. The sample's cell subset or site label, decoded: CD45RO-CCR7+CD27+CD95- naive CD8+ T cells lacking CXCR3 (TNR3-). In this chain, TRBV7-7 is recombined with TRBJ2-1; with no DNA, the TCRdb D assignment of TRBD2 cannot be verified. The clonotype originates from a human donor in good health. Some clones in this sample may be carry-over from other donors' samples. The CDR3 protein sequence reads: CASSIVAGANEQFF. When the CDR3 is completed using the reference TRBV7-7 and TRBJ2-1 genes on either side, the full variable domain is GAGVSQSPRYKVTKRGQDVTLRCDPISSHATLYWYQQALGQGPEFLTYFNYEAQPDKSGLPSDRFSAERPEGSISTLTIQRTEQRDSAMYRCASSIVAGANEQFFGPGTRLTVL.